Listed here are 21 T cell receptor beta chains from one sample, sequenced in a study of T cells in Graves' hyperthyroidism and ophthalmopathy. The CDR3 regions of TCR beta were amplified from RNA transcripts. TCR CDR3 regions were first amplified by RT-PCR with HTBI primers. TCRdb fed the multiplex PCR reads into MiXCR, producing one record per CDR3 protein. Counted here are around 600,000 distinct CDR3 sequences, roughly 15% occurring once; the ten biggest clones make up around 13%. The sequenced sample consisted of blood. Receptors were obtained from a woman between 45 and 65 years old with Graves' ophthalmopathy.

The gene calls are TRBV5-1 and TRBJ2-3; tentatively, D is TRBD2 (5 bases). Trimming pared 0 bases from V and 3 bases from J, leaving 14 bases between. The CDR3 extends over 16 amino acids. CDR1 SGHRS and CDR2 YFSETQ come from the germline V gene. CDR3 protein: CASSLGRSLVTDTQYF. In DNA form, the CDR3 reads TGCGCCAGCAGCTTGGGGAGGTCACTAGTGACAGATACGCAGTATTTT. The whole variable domain, remainder taken from reference TRBV5-1 and TRBJ2-3, is KAGVTQTPRYLIKTRGQQVTLSCSPISGHRSVSWYQQTPGQGLQFLFEYFSETQRNKGNFPGRFSGRQFSNSRSEMNVSTLELGDSALYLCASSLGRSLVTDTQYFGPGTRLTVL.

The rearrangement uses TRBV9 and TRBJ2-1; no clear D gene. The germline gives CDR1 SGDLS, CDR2 YYNGEE. V shed 0 bases and J shed 3 bases, with 10 bases lying between them. This CDR3 contains 15 residues. CDR3 residues: CASSVDGFGYNEQFF. The CDR3, as DNA: TGTGCCAGCAGCGTAGATGGTTTTGGCTACAATGAGCAGTTCTTC.

The chain joins TRBV7-2 to TRBJ2-7; D is unclear. The V end was cut by 4 bases, the J end by 3 bases, with 10 bases between. The CDR3 contains 13 residues. Germline V lookup: CDR1 SGHTA, CDR2 FQGNSA. In DNA form, the CDR3 reads TGTGCCAGCAGCTCCTCGGTCCGCTACGAGCAGTACTTC. Translated, it gives CASSSSVRYEQYF.

This clonotype has only a few counts. The chain combines TRBV28 with TRBJ1-5, with D possibly matching TRBD1 (6 bases). The J call may be in error: the DNA end matches TRBJ2-3 better. CDR1 is MDHEN, CDR2 SYDVKM, per germline. This CDR3 has 16 residues. In DNA form, the CDR3 reads TGTGCCAGCCGTCTTCGAATGGGCAGGGGCAATCAGCCCCAGTATTTT. Amino acid sequence: CASRLRMGRGNQPQYF.

Points on this clonotype: With a much larger clone just one base away, this may be a read error. The chain combines TRBV20-1 with TRBJ2-1; weak D call: TRBD2 (7 bases). This CDR3 contains 18 residues. In germline, CDR1 is DFQATT, CDR2 SNEGSKA (reference sequence). CDR3 bases: TGCAGTGCTAGAGTCCCTCCAGGGGTTGCGGGAGCAATAAATGAGCAGCTCTTC. It yields the protein CSARVPPGVAGAINEQLF.

The chain recombines TRBV6-6 with TRBJ2-2; D call uncertain. Trimming stripped 0 bases from V and 3 bases from J, with 5 bases between. CDR1 is MNHNY, CDR2 SVGAGI, per germline (reference sequence). The CDR3 totals 14 residues. CDR3 residues: CASSYSDDTGELFF. DNA for the CDR3: TGTGCCAGCAGTTACTCCGACGACACCGGGGAGCTGTTTTTT.

This clonotype has a count of ten or more. The chain couples TRBV9 to TRBJ2-7; 9 nucleotides line up with TRBD1. With 0 bases clipped from V and 8 bases from J, the junction kept 3 bases outside the gene matches. Germline CDR1 SGDLS, CDR2 YYNGEE. The CDR3 has 13 amino acids. The CDR3 loop reads CASSVEGQGQQYF. The CDR3 nucleotides read TGTGCCAGCAGCGTAGAGGGACAGGGCCAGCAGTACTTC. Supplemented by reference TRBV9 and TRBJ2-7, the full variable domain reads DSGVTQTPKHLITATGQRVTLRCSPRSGDLSVYWYQQSLDQGLQFLIQYYNGEERAKGNILERFSAQQFPDLHSELNLSSLELGDSALYFCASSVEGQGQQYFGPGTRLTVT.

This clonotype was seen ten or more times. The rearrangement uses TRBV18 and TRBJ2-7; TRBD2 matches 13 bases. The CDR3 length is 14 residues. The germline V gene encodes CDR1 KGHSH and CDR2 LQKENI. V trimming: 8 bases; J trimming: 7 bases; junction bases outside the gene matches: 8. The CDR3 sequence: CASAGLAGEGEQYF. The CDR3 coding sequence is TGTGCCAGCGCCGGACTAGCGGGAGAGGGAGAGCAGTACTTC.

This clonotype has more than one count but fewer than ten. This chain joins TRBV12-3 or TRBV12-4 and TRBJ2-7; no firm D call. This CDR3 contains 13 residues. Trimming removed 2 bases at V and 5 bases at J, with 10 bases between. CDR3 residues: CASSLSKIHEQYF. The CDR3 DNA sequence: TGTGCCAGCAGTTTAAGCAAGATCCACGAGCAGTACTTC.

This clonotype has at least ten counts. V usage is TRBV6-2 or TRBV6-3 and J usage is TRBJ2-7, with TRBD2 matching over 10 bases. Germline lookup yields CDR1 MNHEY and CDR2 SVGEGT. CDR3 length: 15 amino acids. V shed 6 bases and J 0 bases; nucleotides not matched to a gene: 5. The CDR3 DNA reads TGTGCCAGCAGGTGGACTAGCGGAAGCTCCTACGAGCAGTACTTC. Protein sequence: CASRWTSGSSYEQYF.

A remark on this clonotype: It may be a read error: a sequence one base away is much more abundant. This chain links TRBV20-1 with TRBJ2-1, with unresolved D. Trimming stripped 6 bases from V and 5 bases from J, with 8 bases between. CDR3 length: 11 residues. Germline assignment: CDR1 DFQATT and CDR2 SNEGSKA (reference sequence). The CDR3 region is CSAIQDNEQFF. CDR3 in DNA: TGCAGTGCCATCCAGGACAATGAGCAGTTCTTC.

In its sample, this clonotype was seen many times. The chain combines TRBV2 with TRBJ2-1; D remains unclear. Germline CDR1 SNHLY, CDR2 FYNNEI. Trimming took off 5 bases at V and 4 bases at J, with 9 bases between the two ends. The CDR3 runs 13 residues. The CDR3 region has the DNA TGTGCCAGCAGTAAGGACGGGTACAATGAGCAGTTCTTC. Amino acid sequence: CASSKDGYNEQFF.

This clonotype has at least ten counts. The rearrangement joins TRBV6-5 to TRBJ2-5; TRBD2 agrees at 13 bases. Germline V gene sequence: CDR1 MNHEY, CDR2 SVGAGI. V lost 4 bases, J lost 5 bases, and 7 bases stayed unmatched. There are 16 residues in the CDR3. The CDR3: CASSWTSGRSGETQYF. CDR3 sequence (DNA): TGTGCCAGCAGTTGGACTAGCGGGAGAAGCGGGGAGACCCAGTACTTC.

In this sample, this clonotype turned up many times. V usage is TRBV7-2 and J usage is TRBJ2-7; TRBD2 matches 9 bases. Germline V gene lookup returns CDR1 SGHTA and CDR2 FQGNSA. CDR3 length equals 13 residues. Germline trimming cut 7 bases from V and 7 bases from J; bases unmatched to any gene: 8. CDR3 in DNA: TGTGCCAGCACCTCGGCGGGAGGGCATGAGCAGTACTTC. It is translated as CASTSAGGHEQYF.

For this clonotype: A much larger clone is a single base away; this may be a read error. The chain employs TRBV7-9 and TRBJ2-7; a possible D gene is TRBD1 (5 bases). The CDR3 loop spans 15 amino acids. Germline loops: CDR1 SEHNR, CDR2 FQNEAQ (reference sequence). V shed 5 bases and J shed 0 bases, with 14 bases lying between them. This chain's CDR3 is CASSQGAVRSYEQYF. The CDR3 coding sequence is TGTGCCAGCAGCCAAGGGGCAGTTCGCTCCTACGAGCAGTACTTC.

The chain carries TRBV5-4 and TRBJ2-1, with D possibly matching TRBD2 (6 bases). This CDR3 comprises 15 residues. Trimming removed 0 bases from V and 7 bases from J, with 14 bases in between. Per germline, CDR1 SGHNT and CDR2 YYREEE (reference sequence). Here the CDR3 DNA reads TGTGCCAGCAGCTTGGCCGGGGAGGCATGGAATGAGCAGTTCTTC. Protein sequence: CASSLAGEAWNEQFF.

This clonotype was recorded at least ten times. The J gene is TRBJ2-5, the V gene TRBV18; D call uncertain. V gave up 2 bases and J gave up 1 base, with 11 bases separating them. This CDR3 contains 15 residues. The germline gives CDR1 KGHSH, CDR2 LQKENI. Here the CDR3 DNA reads TGTGCCAGCTCACCAACGGCGTCTATCCAAGAGACCCAGTACTTC. Translation: CASSPTASIQETQYF.

This clonotype appeared a few times. J is TRBJ2-7 and V is TRBV7-2; the match to TRBD1 covers 9 bases. CDR1 is SGHTA, CDR2 FQGNSA, per germline. This CDR3 contains 17 residues. V lost 6 bases, J lost 2 bases, and 14 bases stayed unmatched. The CDR3: CASSFLTGQGRAYEQYF. The CDR3 DNA reads TGTGCCAGCAGTTTCCTGACCGGACAGGGGCGTGCCTACGAGCAGTACTTC.

This clonotype appeared many times. The chain combines TRBV7-9 with TRBJ2-4; D is tentatively TRBD1 or TRBD2 (5 bases each). Trimming cost V 5 bases and J 8 bases, with 16 bases left between them. Germline loops: CDR1 SEHNR, CDR2 FQNEAQ (reference sequence). The CDR3 has 14 amino acids. CDR3: CASSDGALGYIQYF. The CDR3 bases are TGTGCCAGCAGCGACGGGGCTCTGGGGTACATTCAGTACTTC.

This clonotype turned up a few times. This sequence may be a read error, since a much larger clone differs from it by one base. The V gene is TRBV7-2, the J gene TRBJ2-1; 8 bases agree with TRBD2. V lost 7 bases to trimming and J lost 0 bases; unmatched junction nucleotides: 5. The CDR3 spans 15 residues. Germline lookup yields CDR1 SGHTA and CDR2 FQGNSA. CDR3 DNA sequence: TGTGCCAGCACTCCCAGCGGGAGCTCCTACAATGAGCAGTTCTTC. Translation gives CASTPSGSSYNEQFF.

This clonotype turned up a few times. The CDR3 region is CASRSLASLTSGANVLTF. The DNA of the CDR3 is TGTGCCAGCAGATCCCTGGCCAGCCTAACGTCCGGGGCCAACGTCCTGACTTTC. The rearrangement links TRBV12-3 or TRBV12-4 to TRBJ2-6; D not resolved. The CDR3 is 18 residues long. Trimming removed 6 bases from V and 4 bases from J, with 22 bases in between.